This T cell receptor beta chain derives from a study of blood T cell repertoires in COVID-19. Study in general: Collection of acute and convalescent COVID-19 samples took place in the United States, Italy and Spain. The cDNA or gDNA used as material had been derived from T cells, B-cell-depleted T cells, or PBMCs.

Per the authors' pipeline: Reference gene primer amplification yielded estimated nucleated cell counts. Sequencing used immunoSEQ multiplex PCR; TCRdb keeps in-frame clones, though not all of them. V and J calls plus clone size are reproduced from that table; the DNA served to infer D and trimming. There are some 5,900 clones in the sample; 86% occur only once, and approximately 19% lies in the top ten. This clone showed up just a few times. The CDR3 runs 16 residues. CDR1 is LGHNA, CDR2 YNFKEQ, per germline. V lost 4 bases and J 4 bases, leaving 20 bases between the germline ends. This chain connects TRBV4-2 to TRBJ2-7, with D perhaps matching TRBD1 (5 bases). The TCR originated in a human donor in a cohort sampled during active COVID-19. Sample: peripheral blood. The CDR3 is CASSPRGRTPAYEQYF. The CDR3 DNA reads as TGTGCCAGCAGCCCCCGAGGAAGGACACCAGCATACGAGCAGTACTTC.